The 9 T cell receptor beta chains reported below all come from one sample, sequenced in a study of blood T cells in healthy people across ages. Next came a second PCR, run for roughly 6 to 11 cycles, which used a sample-barcoded 5' primer along with a J-beta primer mix. A single record per CDR3 protein comes from TCRdb applying MiXCR to the 5' RACE reads. Altogether more than 550,000 distinct CDR3 sequences are present, roughly 20% being singletons, with the ten largest covering around a fifth. What was sequenced was blood. All receptors derive from a man between 65 and 85 years old in good health.

This clonotype came up many times. The chain links TRBV6-6 to TRBJ2-5; D is possibly TRBD2 (5 bases). CDR1 MNHNY and CDR2 SVGAGI come from the germline V gene (reference sequence). This CDR3 comprises 15 residues. Trimming shortened V by 6 bases and J by 5 bases, and 19 bases separated the two germline ends. The CDR3 loop reads CASRPGLSRGETQYF. CDR3 coding DNA: TGTGCCAGCAGACCGGGTCTAAGCCGAGGGGAGACCCAGTACTTC.

The chain couples TRBV6-5 to TRBJ1-4; D is unclear. The CDR3 length is 15 residues. Germline loops: CDR1 MNHEY, CDR2 SVGAGI. Trimming removed 0 bases at V and 4 bases at J, with 9 bases between. CDR3 sequence (DNA): TGTGCCAGCAGTTACTCGGGCAGAAATAATGAAAAACTGTTTTTT. It translates to CASSYSGRNNEKLFF.

The chain recombines TRBV28 with TRBJ2-7; the D is unclear. The germline V gene has CDR1 MDHEN and CDR2 SYDVKM. Deletions cut 6 bases from V and 2 bases from J, with 5 bases between. CDR3 length: 11 amino acids. The chain's CDR3 is CASRSPYEQYF. CDR3 DNA: TGTGCCAGCAGGTCCCCCTACGAGCAGTACTTC.

This sequence joins TRBV7-2 and TRBJ1-5, with D perhaps TRBD1 (5 bases). The CDR3 extends over 16 amino acids. CDR1 SGHTA and CDR2 FQGNSA come from the germline V gene. Trimming stripped 1 base from V and 2 bases from J, with 12 bases between. The CDR3: CASSLGLVQGNQPQHF. In DNA form, the CDR3 reads TGTGCCAGCAGCTTAGGATTGGTACAGGGCAATCAGCCCCAGCATTTT. Looking up the rest from reference TRBV7-2 and TRBJ1-5 gives the full variable domain: GAGVSQSPSNKVTEKGKDVELRCDPISGHTALYWYRQSLGQGLEFLIYFQGNSAPDKSGLPSDRFSAERTGGSVSTLTIQRTQQEDSAVYLCASSLGLVQGNQPQHFGDGTRLSIL.

The chain uses TRBV28 and TRBJ1-2; D is perhaps TRBD1 (5 bases). Germline V lookup: CDR1 MDHEN, CDR2 SYDVKM. V gave up 3 bases and J gave up 8 bases, with 16 bases separating them. The CDR3 extends over 14 amino acids. The CDR3 protein is CASSFTSGDGGYTF. The CDR3, as DNA: TGTGCCAGCAGTTTTACTTCCGGGGACGGCGGCTACACCTTC.

This sequence joins TRBV6-5 and TRBJ2-1, with D possibly matching TRBD2 (5 bases). V was clipped by 10 bases and J by 5 bases, with 15 bases between them. Germline V gene sequence: CDR1 MNHEY, CDR2 SVGAGI. The CDR3 is 13 amino acids. CDR3 amino acids: CAIKDSFNNEQFF. CDR3 bases: TGTGCCATCAAGGACTCCTTCAACAATGAGCAGTTCTTC.

The sample holds a few counts of this clonotype. The rearrangement uses TRBV7-9 and TRBJ2-7, with TRBD1 matching over 7 bases. This CDR3 has 15 residues. J gave up 4 bases and V 4 bases, and 10 bases lay outside the gene matches. In germline, CDR1 is SEHNR, CDR2 FQNEAQ (reference sequence). The CDR3 DNA reads as TGTGCCAGCAGCTCGGAAACCGGGACAGCTTACGAGCAGTACTTC. Translated: CASSSETGTAYEQYF.

CDR3 sequence reads: CSARDATANYGYTF. The CDR3 DNA reads as TGCAGTGCTAGAGATGCCACAGCCAACTATGGCTACACCTTC. V and J are TRBV20-1 and TRBJ1-2; D is unclear. CDR3 length: 14 amino acids. Trimming cost V 0 bases and J 2 bases, with 10 bases left between them. The germline V gene encodes CDR1 DFQATT and CDR2 SNEGSKA (reference sequence).

V and J are TRBV5-1 and TRBJ1-1; 7 nucleotides agree with TRBD1. Per the germline V gene, CDR1 is SGHRS and CDR2 is YFSETQ. This CDR3 spans 16 amino acids. Germline trimming cut 3 bases from V and 0 bases from J; bases unmatched to any gene: 8. As DNA, the CDR3 is TGCGCCAGCAGCTATGACCCCGGGACAGTGAACACTGAAGCTTTCTTT. As protein: CASSYDPGTVNTEAFF.